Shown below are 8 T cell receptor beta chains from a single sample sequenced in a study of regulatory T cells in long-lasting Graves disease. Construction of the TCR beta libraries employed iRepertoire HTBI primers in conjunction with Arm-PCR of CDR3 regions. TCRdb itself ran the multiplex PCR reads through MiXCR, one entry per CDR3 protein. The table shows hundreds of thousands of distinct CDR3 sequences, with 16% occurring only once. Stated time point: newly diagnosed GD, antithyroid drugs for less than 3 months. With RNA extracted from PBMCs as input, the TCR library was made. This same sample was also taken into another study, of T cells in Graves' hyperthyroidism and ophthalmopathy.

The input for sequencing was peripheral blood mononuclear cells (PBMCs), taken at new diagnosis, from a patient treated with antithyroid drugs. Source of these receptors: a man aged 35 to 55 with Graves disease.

The CDR3 loop reads CASSEDRGASTDTQYF. In DNA, the CDR3 is TGTGCCAGCAGTGAAGACCGGGGGGCTAGCACAGATACGCAGTATTTT. The V call is TRBV6-1, the J call TRBJ2-3; D might be TRBD2 (7 bases). Trimming removed 1 base from V and 0 bases from J, with 11 bases in between. The CDR3 has 16 residues. Germline V lookup: CDR1 MNHNS, CDR2 SASEGT.

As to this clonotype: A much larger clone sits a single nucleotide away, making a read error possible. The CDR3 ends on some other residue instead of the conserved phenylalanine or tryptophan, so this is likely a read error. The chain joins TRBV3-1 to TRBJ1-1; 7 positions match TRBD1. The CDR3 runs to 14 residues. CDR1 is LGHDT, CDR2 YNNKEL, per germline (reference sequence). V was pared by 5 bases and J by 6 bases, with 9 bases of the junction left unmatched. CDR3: CASSATGRWAEAFS. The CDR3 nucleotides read TGTGCCAGCAGCGCGACAGGGAGATGGGCTGAAGCTTTCTCT.

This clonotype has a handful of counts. CDR3: CASRYGQSLSAFF. The DNA of the CDR3 is TGCGCCAGCAGGTATGGGCAGTCCCTTTCGGCTTTCTTT. This chain links TRBV5-1 with TRBJ1-1; D ambiguous. The CDR3 has 13 residues. Trimming cost V 5 bases and J 11 bases, with 19 bases left between them. Germline CDR1 reads SGHRS; CDR2 reads YFSETQ.

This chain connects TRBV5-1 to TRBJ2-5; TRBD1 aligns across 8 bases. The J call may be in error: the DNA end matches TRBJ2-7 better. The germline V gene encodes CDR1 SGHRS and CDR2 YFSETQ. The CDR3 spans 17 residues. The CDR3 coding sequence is TGCGCCAGCAGCACCCACCCTACCGACAGGGGAACCTACGAGCAGTACTTC. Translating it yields CASSTHPTDRGTYEQYF.

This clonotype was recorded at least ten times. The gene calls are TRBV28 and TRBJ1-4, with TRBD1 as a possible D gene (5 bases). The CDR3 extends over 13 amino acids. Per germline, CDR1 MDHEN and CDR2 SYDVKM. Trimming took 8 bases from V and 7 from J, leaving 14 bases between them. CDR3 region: CASEDGGFEKLFF. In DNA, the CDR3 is TGTGCCAGCGAGGATGGGGGTTTTGAAAAACTGTTTTTT.

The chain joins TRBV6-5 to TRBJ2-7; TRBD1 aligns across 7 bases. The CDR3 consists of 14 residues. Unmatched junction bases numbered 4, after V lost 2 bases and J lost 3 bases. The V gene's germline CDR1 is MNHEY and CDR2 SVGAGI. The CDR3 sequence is CASSYEGQNYEQYF. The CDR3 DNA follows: TGTGCCAGCAGTTACGAGGGACAGAACTACGAGCAGTACTTC.

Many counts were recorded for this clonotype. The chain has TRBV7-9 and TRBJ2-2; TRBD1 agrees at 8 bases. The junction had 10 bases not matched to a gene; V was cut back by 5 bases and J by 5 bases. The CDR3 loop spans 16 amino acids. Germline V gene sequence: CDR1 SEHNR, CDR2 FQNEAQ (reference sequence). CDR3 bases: TGTGCCAGCAGCGGGACGGAGACAGGGGTAACCGGGGAGCTGTTTTTT. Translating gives CASSGTETGVTGELFF.

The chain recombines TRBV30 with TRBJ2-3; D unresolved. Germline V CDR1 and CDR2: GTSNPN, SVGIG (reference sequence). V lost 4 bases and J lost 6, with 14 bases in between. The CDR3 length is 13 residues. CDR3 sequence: CAWNTGLSDTQYF. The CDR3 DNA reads TGTGCCTGGAACACGGGCCTCTCGGATACGCAGTATTTT.